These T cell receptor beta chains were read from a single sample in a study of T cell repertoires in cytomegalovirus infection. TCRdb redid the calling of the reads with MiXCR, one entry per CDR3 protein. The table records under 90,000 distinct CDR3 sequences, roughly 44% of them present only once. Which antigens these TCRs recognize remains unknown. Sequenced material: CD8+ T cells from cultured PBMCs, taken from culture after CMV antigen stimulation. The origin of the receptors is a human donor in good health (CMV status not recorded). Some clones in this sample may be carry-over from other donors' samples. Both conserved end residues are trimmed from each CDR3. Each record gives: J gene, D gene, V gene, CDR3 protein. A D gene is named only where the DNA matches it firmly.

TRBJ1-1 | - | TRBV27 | ASSLGGPRTEAF
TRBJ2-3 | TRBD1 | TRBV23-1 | ASSYRGVGTDTQY
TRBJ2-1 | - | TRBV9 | ASSVDPGVGNEQF
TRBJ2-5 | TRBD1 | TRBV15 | ATSRGQIGTEETQY
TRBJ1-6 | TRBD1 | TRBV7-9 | ASSSRQGPNSPLH
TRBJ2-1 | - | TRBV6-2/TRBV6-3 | ASSYSGDYNEQF
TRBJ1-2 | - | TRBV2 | APEGYT
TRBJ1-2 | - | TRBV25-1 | ASSDRDRELNYGYT
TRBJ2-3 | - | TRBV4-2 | ASSQDRTGTDTQY
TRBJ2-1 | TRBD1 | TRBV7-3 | ASSSPTGDNEQF
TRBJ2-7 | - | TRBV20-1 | SARDLRQDYEQY
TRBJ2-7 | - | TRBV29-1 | SVGDPTYEQY
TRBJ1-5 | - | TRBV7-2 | ASSLTGASNQPQH
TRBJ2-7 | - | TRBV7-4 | ASSRENNAFYEQY
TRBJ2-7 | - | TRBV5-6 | ASSSGAQAYEQY
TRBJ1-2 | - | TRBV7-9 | ASSHVVSGNYGYT
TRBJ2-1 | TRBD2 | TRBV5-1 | ASSLASPSGYNEQF
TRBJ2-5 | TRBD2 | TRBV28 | ASSRIRGGGQETQY
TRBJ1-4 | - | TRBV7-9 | ASSLAGGTDGPNEKLF
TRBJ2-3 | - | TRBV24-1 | ATSDLEARPTSTDTQY
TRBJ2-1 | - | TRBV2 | ASSEYAWSYNEQF
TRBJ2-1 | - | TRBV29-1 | SVEDNEQF
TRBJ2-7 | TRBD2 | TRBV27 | ASSQGLADHEQY
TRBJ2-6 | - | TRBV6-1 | ASRPRGGPAGANVLT
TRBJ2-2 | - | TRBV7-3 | ASSLVDGGPNTGELF
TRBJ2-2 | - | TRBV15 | ATSRPPGGGELF
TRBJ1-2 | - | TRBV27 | ASSLNVAEAQGYT
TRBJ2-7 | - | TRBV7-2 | ASSHPTLSTEQY
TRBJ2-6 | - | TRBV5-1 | ASSLPASGANVLT
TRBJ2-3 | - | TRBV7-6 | ASSTSRGREVTDTQY
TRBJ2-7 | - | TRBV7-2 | ASSLYGRGANEQY
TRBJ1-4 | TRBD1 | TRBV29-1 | SVDDRGGEKLF